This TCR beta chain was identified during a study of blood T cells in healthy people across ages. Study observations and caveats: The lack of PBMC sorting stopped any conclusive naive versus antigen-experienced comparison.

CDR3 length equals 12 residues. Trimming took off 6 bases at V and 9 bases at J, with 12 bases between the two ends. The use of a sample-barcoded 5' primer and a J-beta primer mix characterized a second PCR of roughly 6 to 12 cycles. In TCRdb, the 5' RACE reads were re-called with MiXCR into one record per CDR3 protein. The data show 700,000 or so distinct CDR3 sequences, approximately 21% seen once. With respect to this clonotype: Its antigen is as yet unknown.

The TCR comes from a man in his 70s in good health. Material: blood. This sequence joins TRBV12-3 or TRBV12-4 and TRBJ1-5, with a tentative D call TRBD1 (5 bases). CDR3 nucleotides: TGTGCCAGCAGACTAGGGGACCGGCCCCAGCATTTT. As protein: CASRLGDRPQHF.